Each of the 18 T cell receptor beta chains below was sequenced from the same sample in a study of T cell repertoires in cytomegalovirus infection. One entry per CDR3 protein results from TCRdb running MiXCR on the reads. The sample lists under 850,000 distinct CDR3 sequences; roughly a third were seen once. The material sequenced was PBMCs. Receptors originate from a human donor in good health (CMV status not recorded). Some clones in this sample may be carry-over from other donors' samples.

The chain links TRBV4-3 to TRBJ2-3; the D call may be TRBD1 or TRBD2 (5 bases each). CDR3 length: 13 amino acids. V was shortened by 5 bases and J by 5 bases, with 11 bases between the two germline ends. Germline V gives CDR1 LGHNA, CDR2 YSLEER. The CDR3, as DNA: TGCGCCAGCAGCGTCGGGACCCGAGATACGCAGTATTTT. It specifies CASSVGTRDTQYF.

CDR3 protein: CASRLGTDPLDEANVLTF. CDR3 coding DNA: TGTGCCAGCAGACTTGGGACAGACCCACTGGATGAGGCCAACGTCCTGACTTTC. The rearrangement joins TRBV7-9 to TRBJ2-6; 7 bases match TRBD1. Germline assignment: CDR1 SEHNR and CDR2 FQNEAQ (reference sequence). The CDR3 sequence is 18 residues long. After removal of 6 bases from V and 6 bases from J, the junction contained 17 bases not matched to a gene.

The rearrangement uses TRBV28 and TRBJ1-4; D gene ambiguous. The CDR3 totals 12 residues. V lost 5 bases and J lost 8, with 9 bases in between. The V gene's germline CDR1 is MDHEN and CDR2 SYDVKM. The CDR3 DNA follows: TGTGCCAGCAGTACGTTGGGGGAAAAACTGTTTTTT. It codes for CASSTLGEKLFF.

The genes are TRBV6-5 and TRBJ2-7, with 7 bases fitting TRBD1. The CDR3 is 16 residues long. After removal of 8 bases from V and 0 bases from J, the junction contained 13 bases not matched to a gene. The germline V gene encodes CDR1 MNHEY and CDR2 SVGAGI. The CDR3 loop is CASSPSSGTASYEQYF. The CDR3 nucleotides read TGTGCCAGCTCCCCTTCTAGTGGGACAGCCTCCTACGAGCAGTACTTC.

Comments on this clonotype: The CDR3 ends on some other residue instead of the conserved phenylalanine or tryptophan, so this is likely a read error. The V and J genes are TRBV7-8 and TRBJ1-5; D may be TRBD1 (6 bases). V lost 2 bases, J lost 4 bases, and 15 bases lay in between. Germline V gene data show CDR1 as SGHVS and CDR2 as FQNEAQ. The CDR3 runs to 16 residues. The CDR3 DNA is TGTGCCAGCAGCTTAAGGGGGGATAAGATGAATCAGCCCCAGCATTCT. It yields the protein CASSLRGDKMNQPQHS.

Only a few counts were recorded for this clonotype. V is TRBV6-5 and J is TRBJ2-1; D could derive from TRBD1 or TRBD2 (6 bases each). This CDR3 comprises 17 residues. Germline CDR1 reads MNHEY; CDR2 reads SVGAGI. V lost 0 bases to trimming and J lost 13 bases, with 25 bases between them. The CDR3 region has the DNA TGTGCCAGCAGTTACTCACGGGGGCCGGCGGGGACAATGGTTCAGTTCTTC. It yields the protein CASSYSRGPAGTMVQFF.

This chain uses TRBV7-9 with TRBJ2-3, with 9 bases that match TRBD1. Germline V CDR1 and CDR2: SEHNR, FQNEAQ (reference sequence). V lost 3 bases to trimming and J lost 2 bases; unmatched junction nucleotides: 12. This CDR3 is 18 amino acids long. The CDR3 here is CASSFPDAGTGYTDTQYF. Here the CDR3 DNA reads TGTGCCAGCAGCTTCCCAGACGCCGGGACAGGGTACACAGATACGCAGTATTTT.

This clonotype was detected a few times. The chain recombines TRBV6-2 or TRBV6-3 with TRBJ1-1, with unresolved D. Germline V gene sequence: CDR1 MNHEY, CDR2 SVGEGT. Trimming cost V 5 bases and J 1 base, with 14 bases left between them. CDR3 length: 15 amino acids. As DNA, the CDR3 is TGTGCCAGCAGTCCCGGAGCGCGGGGGAACACTGAAGCTTTCTTT. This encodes CASSPGARGNTEAFF.

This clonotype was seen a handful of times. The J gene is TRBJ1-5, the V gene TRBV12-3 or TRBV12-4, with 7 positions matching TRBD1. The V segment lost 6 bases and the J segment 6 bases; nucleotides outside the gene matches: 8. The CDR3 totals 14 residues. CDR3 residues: CASRTQGDGQPQHF. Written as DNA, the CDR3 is TGTGCCAGCAGAACCCAGGGGGACGGTCAGCCCCAGCATTTT.

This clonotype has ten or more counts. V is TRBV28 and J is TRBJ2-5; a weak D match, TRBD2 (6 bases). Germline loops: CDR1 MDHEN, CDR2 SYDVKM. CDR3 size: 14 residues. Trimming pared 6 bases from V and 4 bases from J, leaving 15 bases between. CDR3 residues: CASRGTRGGETQYF. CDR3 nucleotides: TGTGCCAGCAGGGGGACTCGCGGAGGAGAGACCCAGTACTTC.

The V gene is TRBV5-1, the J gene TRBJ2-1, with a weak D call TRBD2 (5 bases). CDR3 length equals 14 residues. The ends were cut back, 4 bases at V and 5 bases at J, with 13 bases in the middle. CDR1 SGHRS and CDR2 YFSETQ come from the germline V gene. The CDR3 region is CASSRYERDNEQFF. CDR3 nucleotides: TGCGCCAGCAGCCGCTATGAGAGGGACAATGAGCAGTTCTTC.

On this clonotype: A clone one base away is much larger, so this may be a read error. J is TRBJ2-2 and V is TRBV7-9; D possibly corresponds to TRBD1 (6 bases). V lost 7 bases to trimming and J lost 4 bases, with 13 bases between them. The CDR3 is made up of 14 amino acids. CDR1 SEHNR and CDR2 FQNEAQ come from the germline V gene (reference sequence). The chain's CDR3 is CASISFRGTGELFF. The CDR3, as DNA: TGTGCCAGCATTTCATTCAGGGGCACCGGGGAGCTGTTTTTT. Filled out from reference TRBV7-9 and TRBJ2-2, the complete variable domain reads DTGVSQNPRHKITKRGQNVTFRCDPISEHNRLYWYRQTLGQGPEFLTYFQNEAQLEKSRLLSDRFSAERPKGSFSTLEIQRTEQGDSAMYLCASISFRGTGELFFGEGSRLTVL.

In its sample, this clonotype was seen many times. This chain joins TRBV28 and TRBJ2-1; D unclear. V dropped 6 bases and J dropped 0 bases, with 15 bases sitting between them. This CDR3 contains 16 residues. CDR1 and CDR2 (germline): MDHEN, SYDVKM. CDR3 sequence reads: CASSPRGRSSYNEQFF. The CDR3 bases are TGTGCCAGCAGCCCCCGTGGTCGTAGCTCCTACAATGAGCAGTTCTTC.

The DNA for the CDR3 is TGTGCCAGCAGTTGGAGGGAAGGCAATCAGCCCCAGCATTTT. Translated: CASSWREGNQPQHF. The gene calls are TRBV27 and TRBJ1-5, with D hard to call. This CDR3 is 14 amino acids long. The V gene lost 4 bases and the J gene lost 2 bases, with 9 bases spanning the gap. From germline, CDR1 is MNHEY and CDR2 SMNVEV (reference sequence).

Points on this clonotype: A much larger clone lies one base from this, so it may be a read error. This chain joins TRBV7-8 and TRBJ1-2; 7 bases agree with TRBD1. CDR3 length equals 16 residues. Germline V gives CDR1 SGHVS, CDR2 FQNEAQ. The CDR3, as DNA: TGTGCCAACAGCTTACCCTCCCGGGACAGAGTTTATGGCTACACCTTC. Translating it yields CANSLPSRDRVYGYTF. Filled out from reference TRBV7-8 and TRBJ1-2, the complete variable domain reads GAGVSQSPRYKVAKRGQDVALRCDPISGHVSLFWYQQALGQGPEFLTYFQNEAQLDKSGLPSDRFFAERPEGSVSTLKIQRTQQEDSAVYLCANSLPSRDRVYGYTFGSGTRLTVV.

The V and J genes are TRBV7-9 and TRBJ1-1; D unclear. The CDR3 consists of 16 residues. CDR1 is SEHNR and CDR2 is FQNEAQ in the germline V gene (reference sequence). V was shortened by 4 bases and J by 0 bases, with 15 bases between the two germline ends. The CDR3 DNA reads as TGTGCCAGCAGCTCCATGTTGTCGAGGATGAACACTGAAGCTTTCTTT. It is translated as CASSSMLSRMNTEAFF. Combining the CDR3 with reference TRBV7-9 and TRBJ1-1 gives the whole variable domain DTGVSQNPRHKITKRGQNVTFRCDPISEHNRLYWYRQTLGQGPEFLTYFQNEAQLEKSRLLSDRFSAERPKGSFSTLEIQRTEQGDSAMYLCASSSMLSRMNTEAFFGQGTRLTVV.

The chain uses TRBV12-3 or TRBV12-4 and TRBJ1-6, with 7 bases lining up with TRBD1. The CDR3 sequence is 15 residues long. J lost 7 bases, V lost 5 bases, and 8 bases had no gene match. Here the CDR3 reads CASSPGTVGNSPLHF. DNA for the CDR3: TGTGCCAGCAGTCCCGGGACAGTAGGGAATTCACCCCTCCACTTT.

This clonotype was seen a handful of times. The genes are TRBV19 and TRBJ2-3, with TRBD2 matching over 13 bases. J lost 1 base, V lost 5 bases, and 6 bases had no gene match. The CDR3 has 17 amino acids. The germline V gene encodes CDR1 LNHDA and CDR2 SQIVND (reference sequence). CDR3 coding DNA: TGTGCCAGTAGTTTCGGTGGACTAGCGGGGGGCACAGATACGCAGTATTTT. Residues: CASSFGGLAGGTDTQYF.